These T cell receptor beta chains were read from a single sample in a study of cytomegalovirus exposure and HLA in healthy donors. Assay used: immunoSEQ multiplex PCR; TCRdb lists only in-frame clones, some missing. The data hold 160,000 or so clones, with under 85% observed a single time. The sample taken for sequencing was PBMCs. The receptors originated from a woman aged 30 to 39 in good health and CMV-seronegative. Each CDR3 is given with its conserved first and last residue. D genes are given only for firm matches. Only some rows state a clone size, as once, few, many or a class for expanded clones.

D gene | J gene | CDR3 length | clone size | V gene | CDR3 protein | CDR3 DNA
TRBD1 | TRBJ2-3 | 15 | . | TRBV15 | CATRTGTASTDTQYF | TGTGCCACTAGAACCGGGACAGCTAGCACAGATACGCAGTATTTT
. | TRBJ1-1 | 13 | . | TRBV7-9 | CASSLVFSTEAFF | TGTGCCAGCAGCTTGGTCTTTAGCACTGAAGCTTTCTTT
. | TRBJ1-2 | 15 | . | TRBV4-1 | CASSPVQNGNYGYTF | TGCGCCAGCAGCCCCGTGCAAAACGGTAACTATGGCTACACCTTC
. | TRBJ1-5 | 14 | . | TRBV2 | CASSWDTKGQPQHF | TGTGCCAGCAGCTGGGACACCAAGGGCCAGCCCCAGCATTTT
. | TRBJ1-6 | 15 | . | TRBV19 | CASSPLQGSGSPLHF | TGTGCCAGTAGTCCCCTACAGGGTTCGGGGTCACCCCTCCACTTT
. | TRBJ2-3 | 15 | few | TRBV2 | CASTSGGRTTDTQYF | TGTGCCAGCACCTCGGGGGGCCGAACCACAGATACGCAGTATTTT
. | TRBJ2-1 | 14 | . | TRBV7-9 | CASSWWGVGYEQFF | TGTGCCAGCAGCTGGTGGGGCGTTGGATATGAGCAGTTCTTC
. | TRBJ1-1 | 14 | . | TRBV19 | CASRPLGGATEAFF | TGTGCCAGTAGACCCTTGGGGGGGGCAACTGAAGCTTTCTTT
. | TRBJ1-1 | 15 | . | TRBV5-1 | CASSFAPGVGTEAFF | TGCGCCAGCAGCTTCGCACCGGGGGTAGGAACTGAAGCTTTCTTT
. | TRBJ2-1 | 16 | once | TRBV11-3 | CASSLGAGSPRHEQFF | TGTGCCAGCAGCTTAGGGGCGGGATCCCCCCGTCATGAGCAGTTCTTC
TRBD1 | TRBJ2-7 | 13 | . | TRBV18 | CASSPSDRDEQYF | TGTGCCAGCTCACCTTCGGACAGGGACGAGCAGTACTTC
. | TRBJ1-2 | 14 | . | TRBV6-1 | CASRVTGIGHGYTF | TGTGCCAGCAGGGTGACAGGAATCGGGCATGGCTACACCTTC
TRBD2 | TRBJ2-1 | 15 | . | TRBV19 | CASSSGGLPYNEQFF | TGTGCCAGTAGTAGCGGGGGGCTACCTTACAATGAGCAGTTCTTC